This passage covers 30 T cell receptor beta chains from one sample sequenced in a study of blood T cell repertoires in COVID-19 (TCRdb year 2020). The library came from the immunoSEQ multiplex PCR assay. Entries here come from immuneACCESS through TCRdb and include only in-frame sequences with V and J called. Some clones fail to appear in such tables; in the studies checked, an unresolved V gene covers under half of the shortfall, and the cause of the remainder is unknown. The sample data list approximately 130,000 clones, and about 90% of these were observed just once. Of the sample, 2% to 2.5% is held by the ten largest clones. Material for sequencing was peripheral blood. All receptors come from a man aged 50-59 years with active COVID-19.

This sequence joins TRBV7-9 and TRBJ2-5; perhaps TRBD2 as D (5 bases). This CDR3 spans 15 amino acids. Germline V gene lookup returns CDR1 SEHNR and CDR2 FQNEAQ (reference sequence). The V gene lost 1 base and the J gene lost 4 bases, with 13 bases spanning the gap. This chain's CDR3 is CASSLVGQRRETQYF. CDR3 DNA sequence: TGTGCCAGCAGCTTAGTGGGCCAGCGGCGAGAGACCCAGTACTTC.

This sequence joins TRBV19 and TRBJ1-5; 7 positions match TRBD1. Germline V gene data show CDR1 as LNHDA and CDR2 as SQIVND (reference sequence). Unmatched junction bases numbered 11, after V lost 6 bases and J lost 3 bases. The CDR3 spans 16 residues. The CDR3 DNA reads TGTGCCAGTAGCCTATCCTACAGGGGTAACAATCAGCCCCAGCATTTT. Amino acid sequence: CASSLSYRGNNQPQHF.

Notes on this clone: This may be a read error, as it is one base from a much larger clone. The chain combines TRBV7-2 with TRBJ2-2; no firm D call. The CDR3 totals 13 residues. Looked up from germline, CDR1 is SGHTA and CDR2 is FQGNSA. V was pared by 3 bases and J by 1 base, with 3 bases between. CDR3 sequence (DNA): TGTGCCAGCAGCTTCAAGAACACCGGGGAGCTGTTTTTT. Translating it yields CASSFKNTGELFF.

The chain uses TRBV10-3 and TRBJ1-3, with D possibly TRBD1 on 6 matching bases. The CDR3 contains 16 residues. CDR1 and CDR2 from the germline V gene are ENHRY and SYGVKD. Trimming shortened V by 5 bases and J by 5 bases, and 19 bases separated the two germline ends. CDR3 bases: TGTGCCATCAGTAGCAGCACAGGGTTTGAGAGAAACACCATATATTTT. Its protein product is CAISSSTGFERNTIYF.

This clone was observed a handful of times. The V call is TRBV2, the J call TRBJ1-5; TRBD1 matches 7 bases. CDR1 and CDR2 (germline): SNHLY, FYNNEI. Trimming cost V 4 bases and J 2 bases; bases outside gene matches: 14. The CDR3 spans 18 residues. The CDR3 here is CASSGLAQGLWGNQPQHF. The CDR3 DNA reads TGTGCCAGCAGTGGATTGGCACAGGGGCTCTGGGGCAATCAGCCCCAGCATTTT.

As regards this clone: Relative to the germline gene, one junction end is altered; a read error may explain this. The CDR3 sequence: CASSLEPRREAQYF. CDR3 nucleotide sequence: TGCGCCAGCAGCTTGGAGCCGAGAAGAGAGGCCCAGTACTTC. The rearrangement links TRBV5-1 to TRBJ2-5, with D unclear. Germline loops: CDR1 SGHRS, CDR2 YFSETQ. CDR3 length: 14 residues.

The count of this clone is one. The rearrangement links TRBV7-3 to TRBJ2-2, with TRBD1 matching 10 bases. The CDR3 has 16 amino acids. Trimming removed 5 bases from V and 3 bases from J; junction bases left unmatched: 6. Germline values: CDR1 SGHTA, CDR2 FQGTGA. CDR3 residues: CASSAGQGKYTGELFF. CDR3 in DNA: TGTGCCAGCAGCGCGGGACAGGGGAAATACACCGGGGAGCTGTTTTTT.

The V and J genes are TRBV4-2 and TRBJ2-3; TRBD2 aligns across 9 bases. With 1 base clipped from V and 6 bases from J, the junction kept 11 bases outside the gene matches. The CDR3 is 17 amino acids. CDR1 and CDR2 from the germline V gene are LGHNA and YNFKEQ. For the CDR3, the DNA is TGTGCCAGCAGCCAAGGAAAGGAAGGCGGGGGGGCCGATACGCAGTATTTT. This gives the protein CASSQGKEGGGADTQYF.

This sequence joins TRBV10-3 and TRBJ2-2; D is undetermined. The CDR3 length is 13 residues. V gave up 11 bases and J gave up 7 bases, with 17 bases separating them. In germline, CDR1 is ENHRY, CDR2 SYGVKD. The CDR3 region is CAQRSAADGELFF. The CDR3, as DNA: TGTGCCCAAAGATCGGCGGCGGACGGGGAGCTGTTTTTT.

The CDR3 region is CASSEGSRWASGDYEQYF. As DNA, the CDR3 is TGTGCCAGCAGTGAAGGGTCTCGGTGGGCTAGCGGGGACTACGAGCAGTACTTC. V and J are TRBV2 and TRBJ2-7; 9 nucleotides agree with TRBD2. The J segment lost 3 bases and the V segment lost 1 base, leaving 13 bases of the junction unmatched. The CDR3 contains 18 residues. Germline values: CDR1 SNHLY, CDR2 FYNNEI. Together with reference TRBV2 and TRBJ2-7, the CDR3 gives the full variable domain: EPEVTQTPSHQVTQMGQEVILRCVPISNHLYFYWYRQILGQKVEFLVSFYNNEISEKSEIFDDQFSVERPDGSNFTLKIRSTKLEDSAMYFCASSEGSRWASGDYEQYFGPGTRLTVT.

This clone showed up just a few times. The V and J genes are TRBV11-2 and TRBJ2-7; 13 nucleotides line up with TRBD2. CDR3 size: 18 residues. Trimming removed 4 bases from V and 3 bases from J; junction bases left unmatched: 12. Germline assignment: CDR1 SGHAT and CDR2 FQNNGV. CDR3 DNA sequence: TGTGCCAGCAGCTCGCAGACTAGCGGGGGGATCTACGGCTACGAGCAGTACTTC. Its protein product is CASSSQTSGGIYGYEQYF.

CDR3: CASSPAGANVLTF. The CDR3 region has the DNA TGTGCCAGCTCACCCGCTGGGGCCAACGTCCTGACTTTC. This chain links TRBV18 with TRBJ2-6; no firm D call. The V end was cut by 3 bases, the J end by 2 bases, with 2 bases between. CDR1 is KGHSH, CDR2 LQKENI, per germline. This CDR3 has 13 residues.

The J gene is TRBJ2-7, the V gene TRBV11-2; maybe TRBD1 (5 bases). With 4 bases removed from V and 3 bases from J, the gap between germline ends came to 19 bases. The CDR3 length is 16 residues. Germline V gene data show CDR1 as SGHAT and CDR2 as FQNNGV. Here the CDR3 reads CASSSNRATAIYEQYF. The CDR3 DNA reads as TGTGCCAGCAGCTCAAATCGGGCGACAGCAATCTACGAGCAGTACTTC.

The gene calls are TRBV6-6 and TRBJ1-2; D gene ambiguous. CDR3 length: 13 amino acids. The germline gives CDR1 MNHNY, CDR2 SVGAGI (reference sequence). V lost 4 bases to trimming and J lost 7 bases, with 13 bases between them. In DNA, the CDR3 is TGTGCCAGCAGTTGGACCCAAGAGGGTGGCTACACCTTC. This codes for CASSWTQEGGYTF.

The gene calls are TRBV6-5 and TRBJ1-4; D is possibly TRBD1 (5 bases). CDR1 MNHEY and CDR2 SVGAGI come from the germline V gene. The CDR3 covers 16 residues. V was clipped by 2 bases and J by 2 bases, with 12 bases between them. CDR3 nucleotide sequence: TGTGCCAGCAGTTACCCCTCGGGGGGTACTAATGAAAAACTGTTTTTT. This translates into CASSYPSGGTNEKLFF.

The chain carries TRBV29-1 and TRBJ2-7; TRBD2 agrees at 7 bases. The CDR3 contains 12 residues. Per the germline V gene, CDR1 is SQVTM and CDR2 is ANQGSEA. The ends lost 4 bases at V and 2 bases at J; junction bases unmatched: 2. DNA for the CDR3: TGCAGCGTTGCAGGACTAGCCTACGAGCAGTACTTC. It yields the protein CSVAGLAYEQYF.

The CDR3 spells CASSLQGNQPQHF. The DNA for the CDR3 is TGTGCCAGCTCACTACAGGGAAATCAGCCCCAGCATTTT. V is TRBV18 and J is TRBJ1-5; D perhaps matches TRBD1 (6 bases). CDR1 is KGHSH, CDR2 LQKENI, per germline. The germline V and J ends were trimmed by 4 bases and 4 bases, with 8 bases remaining between them. This CDR3 is built from 13 residues.

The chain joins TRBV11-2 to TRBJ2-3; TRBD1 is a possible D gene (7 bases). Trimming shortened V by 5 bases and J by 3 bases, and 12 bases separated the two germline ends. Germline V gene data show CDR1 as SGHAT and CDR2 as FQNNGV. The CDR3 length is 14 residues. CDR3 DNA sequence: TGTGCCAGCAGCACTCAGGGGGGAACAGATACGCAGTATTTT. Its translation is CASSTQGGTDTQYF.

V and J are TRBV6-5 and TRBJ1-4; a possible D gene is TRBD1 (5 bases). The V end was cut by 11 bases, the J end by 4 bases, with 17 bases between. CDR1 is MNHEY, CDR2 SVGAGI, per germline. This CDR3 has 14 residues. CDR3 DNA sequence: TGTGCCTCTCAAGGCGGACATATTAATGAAAAACTGTTTTTT. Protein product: CASQGGHINEKLFF.

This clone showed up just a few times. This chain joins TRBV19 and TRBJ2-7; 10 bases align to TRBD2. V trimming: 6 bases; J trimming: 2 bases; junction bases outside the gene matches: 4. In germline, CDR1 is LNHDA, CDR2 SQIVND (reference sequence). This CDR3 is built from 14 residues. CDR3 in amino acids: CASSFSGGPYEQYF. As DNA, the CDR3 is TGTGCCAGTAGCTTTAGCGGGGGGCCCTACGAGCAGTACTTC.

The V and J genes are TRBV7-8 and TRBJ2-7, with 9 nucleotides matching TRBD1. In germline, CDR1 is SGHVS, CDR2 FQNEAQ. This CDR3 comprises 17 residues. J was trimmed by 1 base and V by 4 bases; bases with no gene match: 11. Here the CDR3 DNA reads TGTGCCAGCAGCTCATCGACCGGGACAGGGCGGTCCTACGAGCAGTACTTC. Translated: CASSSSTGTGRSYEQYF.

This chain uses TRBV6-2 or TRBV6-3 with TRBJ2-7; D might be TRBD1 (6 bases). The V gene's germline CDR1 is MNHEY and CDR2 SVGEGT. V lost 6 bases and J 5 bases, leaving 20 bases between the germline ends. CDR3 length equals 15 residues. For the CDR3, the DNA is TGTGCCAGCAGCCCCGCTGACAGGCTGCCTAACGAGCAGTACTTC. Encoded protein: CASSPADRLPNEQYF.

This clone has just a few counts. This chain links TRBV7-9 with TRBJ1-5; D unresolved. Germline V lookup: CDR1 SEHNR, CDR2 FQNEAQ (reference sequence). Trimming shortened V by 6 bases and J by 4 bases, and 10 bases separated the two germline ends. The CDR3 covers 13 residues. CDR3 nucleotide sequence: TGTGCCAGCAGTGGAGGGATAAATCAGCCCCAGCATTTT. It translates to CASSGGINQPQHF.

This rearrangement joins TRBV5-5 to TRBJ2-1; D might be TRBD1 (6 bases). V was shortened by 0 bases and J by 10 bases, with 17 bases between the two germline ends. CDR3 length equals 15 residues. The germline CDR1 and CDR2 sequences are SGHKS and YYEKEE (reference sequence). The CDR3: CASSLGGPLGTEQFF. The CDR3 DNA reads TGTGCCAGCAGCTTGGGGGGGCCCCTAGGAACCGAGCAGTTCTTC.

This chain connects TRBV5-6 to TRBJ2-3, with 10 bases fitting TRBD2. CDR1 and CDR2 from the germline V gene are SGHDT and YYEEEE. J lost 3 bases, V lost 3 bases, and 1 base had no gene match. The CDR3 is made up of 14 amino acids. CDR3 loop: CASSSSGGTDTQYF. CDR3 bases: TGTGCCAGCAGCTCTAGCGGGGGTACAGATACGCAGTATTTT.

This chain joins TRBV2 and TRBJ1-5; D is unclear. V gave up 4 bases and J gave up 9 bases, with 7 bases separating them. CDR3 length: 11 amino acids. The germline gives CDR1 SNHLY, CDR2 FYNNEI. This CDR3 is CASSGSGPQHF. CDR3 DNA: TGTGCCAGCAGTGGGTCGGGGCCCCAGCATTTT.

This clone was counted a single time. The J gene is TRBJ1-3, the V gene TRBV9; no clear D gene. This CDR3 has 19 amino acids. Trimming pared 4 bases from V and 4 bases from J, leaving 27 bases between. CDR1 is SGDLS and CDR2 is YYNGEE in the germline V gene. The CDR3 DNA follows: TGTGCCAGCAGCCCCGATTCGGGAAGGTTGAGTAATAGCGGAAACACCATATATTTT. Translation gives CASSPDSGRLSNSGNTIYF.

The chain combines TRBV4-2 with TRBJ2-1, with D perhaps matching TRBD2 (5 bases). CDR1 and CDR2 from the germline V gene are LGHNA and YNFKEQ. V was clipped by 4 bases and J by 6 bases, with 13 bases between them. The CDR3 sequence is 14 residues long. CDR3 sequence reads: CASSLSLAGNEQFF. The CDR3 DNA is TGTGCCAGCAGCCTGTCCCTAGCCGGCAATGAGCAGTTCTTC.

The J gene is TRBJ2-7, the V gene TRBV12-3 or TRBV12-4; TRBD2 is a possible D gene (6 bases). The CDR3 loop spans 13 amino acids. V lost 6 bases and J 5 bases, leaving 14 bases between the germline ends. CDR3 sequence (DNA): TGTGCCAGCAGCAGTACTAGCTTCAACGAGCAGTACTTC. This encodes CASSSTSFNEQYF.

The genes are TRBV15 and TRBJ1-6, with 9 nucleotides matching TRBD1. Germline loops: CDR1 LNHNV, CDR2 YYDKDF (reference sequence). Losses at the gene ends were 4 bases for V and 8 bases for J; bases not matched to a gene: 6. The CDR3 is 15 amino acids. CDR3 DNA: TGTGCCACCAGCAAACCGGGACAGGGCGATTCACCCCTCCACTTT. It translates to CATSKPGQGDSPLHF.